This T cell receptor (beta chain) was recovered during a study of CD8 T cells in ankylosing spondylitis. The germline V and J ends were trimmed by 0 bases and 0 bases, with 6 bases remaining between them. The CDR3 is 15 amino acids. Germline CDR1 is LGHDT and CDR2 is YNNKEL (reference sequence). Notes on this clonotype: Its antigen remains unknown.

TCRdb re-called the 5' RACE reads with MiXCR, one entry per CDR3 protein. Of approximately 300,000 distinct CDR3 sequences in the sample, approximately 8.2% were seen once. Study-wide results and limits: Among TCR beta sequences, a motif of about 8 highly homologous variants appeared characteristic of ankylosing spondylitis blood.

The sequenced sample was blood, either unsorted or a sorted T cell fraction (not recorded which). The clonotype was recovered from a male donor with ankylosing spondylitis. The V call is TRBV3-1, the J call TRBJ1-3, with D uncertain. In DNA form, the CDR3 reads TGTGCCAGCAGCCAAGATGTCCGCTCTGGAAACACCATATATTTT. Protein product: CASSQDVRSGNTIYF.